What follows are 31 T cell receptor beta chains derived from one specimen sequenced in a study of blood T cell repertoires in COVID-19. Here immunoSEQ multiplex PCR was the method, and the copy in TCRdb shows in-frame clones only, minus some. Among about 300,000 clones listed, roughly nine tenths were seen once. The sample comprised peripheral blood. These receptors were collected from a woman aged 25 to 39 with COVID-19, enrolled during active disease.

The gene calls are TRBV7-6 and TRBJ2-6; D perhaps matches TRBD1 (5 bases). Germline values: CDR1 SGHVS, CDR2 FNYEAQ. Trimming pared 5 bases from V and 1 base from J, leaving 12 bases between. The CDR3 runs 16 residues. The CDR3 nucleotides read TGTGCCAGCAGCCCAACAGGCTTTTCTGGGGCCAACGTCCTGACTTTC. This sequence encodes CASSPTGFSGANVLTF.

The chain employs TRBV12-3 or TRBV12-4 and TRBJ1-1; D not resolved. The germline V and J ends were trimmed by 1 base and 10 bases, with 13 bases remaining between them. CDR3 size: 13 residues. The CDR3 DNA sequence: TGTGCCAGCAGTTTAGAGCGGGATTCCACAGCTTTCTTT. Translated: CASSLERDSTAFF.

Points on this clone: The junction shows a germline mismatch at one end, possibly a read error. The V and J genes are TRBV6-1 and TRBJ1-6; no clear D gene. The CDR3 has 14 residues. CDR1 and CDR2 (germline): MNHNS, SASEGT. This CDR3 reads CASREVQSVSPLHF. The CDR3 DNA reads TGTGCCAGCAGGGAAGTGCAGTCAGTTTCACCCCTCCACTTT.

The V gene is TRBV6-5, the J gene TRBJ2-7, with D possibly being TRBD2 (5 bases). The length of the CDR3 is 13 residues. Germline CDR1 reads MNHEY; CDR2 reads SVGAGI. Trimming shortened V by 6 bases and J by 2 bases, and 11 bases separated the two germline ends. CDR3 sequence reads: CASRASQAYEQYV. In DNA, the CDR3 is TGTGCCAGCAGGGCTAGCCAGGCCTACGAGCAGTACGTC.

The chain is built from TRBV9 and TRBJ1-2; unclear D gene. Trimming shortened V by 0 bases and J by 3 bases, and 3 bases separated the two germline ends. CDR1 SGDLS and CDR2 YYNGEE come from the germline V gene. The CDR3 covers 12 residues. The CDR3 sequence: CASSVGHYGYTF. CDR3 DNA: TGTGCCAGCAGCGTAGGGCACTATGGCTACACCTTC.

V gene TRBV11-2 combines with J gene TRBJ1-2, with TRBD1 matching 7 bases. The CDR3 covers 14 residues. Per the germline V gene, CDR1 is SGHAT and CDR2 is FQNNGV. J was trimmed by 6 bases and V by 2 bases; bases with no gene match: 6. The CDR3 here is CASSLFRQGDGYTF. CDR3 nucleotides: TGTGCCAGCAGCTTATTCCGACAGGGCGATGGCTACACCTTC.

The chain joins TRBV7-2 to TRBJ2-1; 10 bases fit TRBD1. The ends lost 3 bases at V and 3 bases at J; junction bases unmatched: 2. The germline V gene encodes CDR1 SGHTA and CDR2 FQGNSA. This CDR3 spans 15 amino acids. The CDR3 loop reads CASSLDRGVYNEQFF. The CDR3 DNA reads TGTGCCAGCAGCTTGGACAGGGGGGTCTACAATGAGCAGTTCTTC.

The rearrangement links TRBV4-3 to TRBJ2-7; 7 bases match TRBD2. Germline assignment: CDR1 LGHNA and CDR2 YSLEER. This CDR3 has 14 residues. V shed 0 bases, J shed 6 bases, and the junction held 5 bases outside the gene matches. The DNA of the CDR3 is TGCGCCAGCAGCCAAGATTGGGGGGGACGCGAGCAGTACTTC. Translation: CASSQDWGGREQYF.

The chain combines TRBV3-1 (or the pseudogene TRBV3-2) with TRBJ1-3; 9 positions agree with TRBD1. From germline, CDR1 is LGHDT and CDR2 YNNKEL (reference sequence). V was clipped by 6 bases and J by 8 bases; unmatched bases: 14. CDR3 size: 16 residues. CDR3 sequence reads: CASRRQHRDRVYTIYF. In DNA, the CDR3 is TGTGCCAGCAGGCGACAACACCGGGACAGGGTGTACACCATATATTTT.

The V and J genes are TRBV6-1 and TRBJ1-6; D remains ambiguous. Trimming took 2 bases from V and 0 from J, leaving 5 bases between them. The CDR3 is 15 amino acids. CDR1 and CDR2 (germline): MNHNS, SASEGT. The CDR3 bases are TGTGCCAGCAGTGAAATCAGCTCCTATAATTCACCCCTCCACTTT. Protein product: CASSEISSYNSPLHF.

The chain is built from TRBV2 and TRBJ2-5, with D possibly matching TRBD1 (6 bases). Germline CDR1 and CDR2: SNHLY and FYNNEI. The CDR3 extends over 15 amino acids. V lost 4 bases, J lost 5 bases, and 17 bases lay in between. CDR3 sequence (DNA): TGTGCCAGCAGTGGCCGTATGAGCCAGGGGGAGACCCAGTACTTC. Its protein is CASSGRMSQGETQYF.

The chain combines TRBV5-8 with TRBJ2-3; TRBD2 aligns across 9 bases. The CDR3 runs 18 residues. The V segment lost 4 bases and the J segment 5 bases; nucleotides outside the gene matches: 17. Germline V gene sequence: CDR1 SGHTS, CDR2 YDEGEE. This CDR3 is CASSRQAGGPRNRDTQYF. The CDR3, as DNA: TGTGCCAGCAGCCGTCAAGCGGGGGGACCACGGAATAGAGATACGCAGTATTTT.

The table lists this clone with a few counts. J is TRBJ1-1 and V is TRBV6-5; D not certain. The CDR3 totals 12 residues. The V gene lost 5 bases and the J gene lost 11 bases, with 15 bases spanning the gap. From germline, CDR1 is MNHEY and CDR2 SVGAGI. Here the CDR3 DNA reads TGTGCCAGCAGTCCACCGGGGAGCATCGCTTTCTTT. Translating gives CASSPPGSIAFF.

The rearrangement uses TRBV21-1 and TRBJ2-7; the table gives TRBD1 as D, unverified against the DNA. TRBV21-1 has pseudogene status. The CDR3 extends over 14 amino acids. The CDR3 sequence: CASSPNQTGDEQYF. The CDR3 DNA reads as TGTGCCAGCAGCCCGAACCAGACAGGCGACGAGCAGTACTTC.

The V and J genes are TRBV6-2 or TRBV6-3 and TRBJ1-2; unclear D gene. V lost 2 bases, J lost 2 bases, and 18 bases lay in between. Germline assignment: CDR1 MNHEY and CDR2 SVGEGT. This CDR3 spans 17 amino acids. The CDR3 region has the DNA TGTGCCAGCAGTTACGACTACATACGGCTCGTCAACTATGGCTACACCTTC. It specifies CASSYDYIRLVNYGYTF.

This sequence joins TRBV11-2 and TRBJ1-2; 10 bases are shared with TRBD1. V lost 5 bases and J lost 4; bases outside the gene matches: 4. The CDR3 loop spans 14 amino acids. Germline CDR1 reads SGHAT; CDR2 reads FQNNGV. The CDR3 region is CASSRGTGAYGYTF. The CDR3 coding sequence is TGTGCCAGCAGCCGAGGGACAGGGGCCTATGGCTACACCTTC. Using reference TRBV11-2 and TRBJ1-2 for the parts outside the CDR3, the full variable domain is EAGVAQSPRYKIIEKRQSVAFWCNPISGHATLYWYQQILGQGPKLLIQFQNNGVVDDSQLPKDRFSAERLKGVDSTLKIQPAKLEDSAVYLCASSRGTGAYGYTFGSGTRLTVV.

This clone was seen a handful of times. The rearrangement uses TRBV4-3 and TRBJ1-5; D is unclear. This CDR3 contains 13 residues. Trimming pared 4 bases from V and 6 bases from J, leaving 10 bases between. The germline CDR1 and CDR2 sequences are LGHNA and YSLEER. The CDR3: CASSRLTGQPQHF. For the CDR3, the DNA is TGCGCCAGCAGCCGTCTCACGGGTCAGCCCCAGCATTTT.

This clone was seen once. The rearrangement uses TRBV7-2 and TRBJ2-1, with D possibly matching TRBD1 (6 bases). The V end was cut by 3 bases, the J end by 4 bases, with 7 bases between. This CDR3 comprises 13 residues. In germline, CDR1 is SGHTA, CDR2 FQGNSA. CDR3 coding DNA: TGTGCCAGCAGCTTCACAGGGTACAATGAGCAGTTCTTC. Encoded protein: CASSFTGYNEQFF. The full variable domain, in which reference TRBV7-2 and TRBJ2-1 provide the parts outside the CDR3, is GAGVSQSPSNKVTEKGKDVELRCDPISGHTALYWYRQSLGQGLEFLIYFQGNSAPDKSGLPSDRFSAERTGGSVSTLTIQRTQQEDSAVYLCASSFTGYNEQFFGPGTRLTVL.

The chain joins TRBV7-9 to TRBJ1-1; D remains unclear. V was shortened by 5 bases and J by 4 bases, with 20 bases between the two germline ends. There are 16 residues in the CDR3. Germline CDR1 reads SEHNR; CDR2 reads FQNEAQ (reference sequence). The CDR3: CASSPSQVSFATEAFF. CDR3 DNA: TGTGCCAGCAGCCCCAGCCAGGTCTCATTTGCCACTGAAGCTTTCTTT.

V and J are TRBV6-6 and TRBJ2-3; 8 bases are shared with TRBD2. CDR3 length equals 15 residues. Germline CDR1 and CDR2: MNHNY and SVGAGI (reference sequence). With 5 bases clipped from V and 2 bases from J, the junction kept 6 bases outside the gene matches. CDR3 nucleotides: TGTGCCAGCAGTAAAAGCGGGAGCTACACAGATACGCAGTATTTT. This sequence encodes CASSKSGSYTDTQYF.

The chain is built from TRBV20-1 and TRBJ2-5; 7 positions agree with TRBD1. Germline lookup yields CDR1 DFQATT and CDR2 SNEGSKA (reference sequence). The CDR3 loop spans 12 amino acids. The V gene end was trimmed by 3 bases and the J gene end by 4 bases; junction bases not matched to a gene: 2. Here the CDR3 DNA reads TGCAGTGCTAGTAGGGACAGAGAGACCCAGTACTTC. Translating gives CSASRDRETQYF.

The gene calls are TRBV19 and TRBJ1-1; tentative D call: TRBD1 (5 bases). The CDR3 has 13 amino acids. V was cut by 4 bases and J by 0 bases, with 6 bases left in between. CDR1 and CDR2 (germline): LNHDA, SQIVND (reference sequence). CDR3 sequence reads: CASSNRMNTEAFF. Here the CDR3 DNA reads TGTGCCAGTAGTAACAGGATGAACACTGAAGCTTTCTTT. The complete variable domain, with remaining parts taken from reference TRBV19 and TRBJ1-1, reads DGGITQSPKYLFRKEGQNVTLSCEQNLNHDAMYWYRQDPGQGLRLIYYSQIVNDFQKGDIAEGYSVSREKKESFPLTVTSAQKNPTAFYLCASSNRMNTEAFFGQGTRLTVV.

This clone was counted many times. The chain uses TRBV7-9 and TRBJ1-1, with 8 nucleotides matching TRBD1. This CDR3 has 14 amino acids. V trimming: 6 bases; J trimming: 0 bases; junction bases outside the gene matches: 3. Germline assignment: CDR1 SEHNR and CDR2 FQNEAQ (reference sequence). This CDR3 reads CASSIQGVNTEAFF. The CDR3, as DNA: TGTGCCAGCAGTATACAGGGGGTGAACACTGAAGCTTTCTTT.

J is TRBJ1-1 and V is TRBV4-1, with TRBD1 matching over 9 bases. V was pared by 3 bases and J by 0 bases, with 2 bases of the junction left unmatched. Germline CDR1 is MGHRA and CDR2 is YSYEKL. The CDR3 length is 15 residues. CDR3 DNA: TGCGCCAGCAGCCAGACAGGGGGGATGAACACTGAAGCTTTCTTT. This translates into CASSQTGGMNTEAFF.

The rearrangement links TRBV5-4 to TRBJ2-5; 10 bases fit TRBD2. J lost 5 bases, V lost 4 bases, and 8 bases had no gene match. Per germline, CDR1 SGHNT and CDR2 YYREEE (reference sequence). The CDR3 sequence is 15 residues long. The CDR3 sequence: CASSTKRGGLETQYF. The CDR3 nucleotides are TGTGCCAGCAGCACAAAGCGGGGGGGCCTTGAGACCCAGTACTTC.

This chain uses TRBV13 with TRBJ1-2, with 7 bases that match TRBD1. With 4 bases clipped from V and 6 bases from J, the junction kept 14 bases outside the gene matches. This CDR3 spans 16 amino acids. Germline CDR1 PRHDT, CDR2 FYEKMQ (reference sequence). The CDR3 loop is CASSSGGTQNWDGYTF. CDR3 nucleotide sequence: TGTGCCAGCAGCTCAGGGGGGACTCAAAATTGGGATGGCTACACCTTC.

CDR3 sequence: CASSLFYDPRSPLHF. Written as DNA, the CDR3 is TGTGCCAGCAGCTTGTTTTACGACCCCAGGTCACCCCTCCACTTT. V usage is TRBV5-5 and J usage is TRBJ1-6; D uncertain. The germline V gene has CDR1 SGHKS and CDR2 YYEKEE (reference sequence). The CDR3 totals 15 residues. V was pared by 1 base and J by 10 bases, with 15 bases between.

The chain uses TRBV5-5 and TRBJ1-3, with unresolved D. Trimming pared 4 bases from V and 1 base from J, leaving 9 bases between. The V gene's germline CDR1 is SGHKS and CDR2 YYEKEE (reference sequence). The CDR3 is 14 residues long. This CDR3 is CASSLLRSGNTIYF. DNA of the CDR3: TGTGCCAGCAGCCTTCTGAGGTCTGGAAACACCATATATTTT.

The chain joins TRBV28 to TRBJ2-7; 9 bases align to TRBD2. The CDR3 length is 16 residues. Germline V gives CDR1 MDHEN, CDR2 SYDVKM. V was clipped by 10 bases and J by 2 bases; unmatched bases: 15. Here the CDR3 reads CATFPMGSGGPYEQYV. CDR3 in DNA: TGTGCCACCTTTCCCATGGGTAGCGGGGGACCCTACGAGCAGTACGTC.

The CDR3 region is CASKGGTTGELFF. The CDR3 DNA reads as TGTGCCAGCAAGGGAGGGACCACCGGGGAGCTGTTTTTT. This rearrangement joins TRBV6-5 to TRBJ2-2; TRBD2 aligns across 7 bases. V was pared by 7 bases and J by 4 bases, with 3 bases of the junction left unmatched. The CDR3 runs 13 residues. Germline CDR1 and CDR2: MNHEY and SVGAGI.

The rearrangement uses TRBV5-5 and TRBJ2-7; D is unresolved. This CDR3 comprises 12 residues. Trimming stripped 9 bases from V and 6 bases from J, with 16 bases between. Germline V gene lookup returns CDR1 SGHKS and CDR2 YYEKEE (reference sequence). The CDR3 reads CATNTKPSEQYV. The CDR3 nucleotides are TGTGCCACGAACACAAAACCAAGCGAGCAGTACGTC.